This T cell receptor (beta chain) was sequenced in a study of blood T cell repertoires in COVID-19. The CDR3 totals 15 residues. V lost 2 bases and J lost 0, with 5 bases in between. The germline V gene has CDR1 WNHNN and CDR2 SYGVQD (reference sequence). TCRdb's table, derived via immunoSEQ multiplex PCR, lists solely in-frame clones and lacks some. Of under 250,000 clones in the sample, 88% are singletons; the top ten hold around 2.9%. This receptor was taken from a woman between 55 and 75 years old with acute or convalescent COVID-19. This rearrangement joins TRBV10-1 to TRBJ1-6; D is undetermined. Sequencing was carried out using peripheral blood. The CDR3 bases are TGCGCCAGCAGTGAGGGGAGCTCCTATAATTCACCCCTCCACTTT. Translating it yields CASSEGSSYNSPLHF.